The 9 T cell receptor beta chains below come from one sample, sequenced in a study of TIL therapy for anti-PD-1-resistant metastatic lung cancer. Time point given: pre-treatment sample, taken before nivolumab and TIL therapy. Tumor tissue came from excised metastases, mostly pleural nodules or supraclavicular lymph nodes. The immunoSEQ assay was v3. Sequencing was performed with immunoSEQ multiplex PCR; in TCRdb, only in-frame clones are kept and a portion is missing. Of fewer than 30,000 clones listed, roughly three fifths are singletons. This specimen consisted of tumor tissue, obtained at baseline. The receptors shown here come from a woman aged 25-85 years with non-small cell lung cancer.

This chain uses TRBV6-6 with TRBJ1-2; D unresolved. Trimming took off 2 bases at V and 4 bases at J, with 8 bases between the two ends. CDR3 length: 13 residues. Germline assignment: CDR1 MNHNY and CDR2 SVGAGI (reference sequence). The CDR3, as DNA: TGTGCCAGCAGTTACGCCCTGGGCTATGGCTACACCTTC. It specifies CASSYALGYGYTF.

This clone was observed a few times. The chain links TRBV18 to TRBJ2-7; maybe TRBD1 (6 bases). The germline gives CDR1 KGHSH, CDR2 LQKENI. The CDR3 has 15 residues. Trimming removed 5 bases at V and 2 bases at J, with 16 bases between. This chain's CDR3 is CASSLKSGGPYEQYF. The CDR3, as DNA: TGTGCCAGCTCATTAAAGAGTGGGGGCCCCTACGAGCAGTACTTC.

CDR3 bases: TGTGCCAGCAGCCGCTCGGGGGGGAGTGGAAACACCATATATTTT. This translates into CASSRSGGSGNTIYF. V is TRBV27 and J is TRBJ1-3; TRBD1 is a possible D gene (5 bases). There are 15 residues in the CDR3. The V end lost 6 bases, the J end lost 3 bases, and 15 bases lay between the germline ends. Germline lookup yields CDR1 MNHEY and CDR2 SMNVEV (reference sequence).

This chain links TRBV6-6 with TRBJ1-2; D not resolved. The germline CDR1 and CDR2 sequences are MNHNY and SVGAGI (reference sequence). V was shortened by 5 bases and J by 4 bases, with 20 bases between the two germline ends. The CDR3 extends over 16 amino acids. CDR3 amino acids: CASSPRGEAFPYGYTF. Written as DNA, the CDR3 is TGTGCCAGCAGTCCCCGAGGAGAGGCGTTCCCCTATGGCTACACCTTC.

This rearrangement joins TRBV19 to TRBJ2-7; weak D call: TRBD1 (8 bases). CDR1 LNHDA and CDR2 SQIVND come from the germline V gene (reference sequence). V shed 8 bases and J shed 4 bases, with 21 bases lying between them. CDR3 length: 15 amino acids. CDR3 bases: TGTGCCAGTGCTTTGGGGGGGACAGGAATTTACGAGCAGTACTTC. Amino acid sequence: CASALGGTGIYEQYF. Using reference TRBV19 and TRBJ2-7 for the parts outside the CDR3, the full variable domain is DGGITQSPKYLFRKEGQNVTLSCEQNLNHDAMYWYRQDPGQGLRLIYYSQIVNDFQKGDIAEGYSVSREKKESFPLTVTSAQKNPTAFYLCASALGGTGIYEQYFGPGTRLTVT.

CDR3 sequence reads: CASSTTGTIRSYEQYF. In DNA, the CDR3 is TGTGCCAGTAGTACAACCGGGACTATTCGCTCCTACGAGCAGTACTTC. V usage is TRBV19 and J usage is TRBJ2-7; 7 bases fit TRBD2. The CDR3 is 16 amino acids. V lost 4 bases and J lost 0; bases outside the gene matches: 9. Germline V gives CDR1 LNHDA, CDR2 SQIVND (reference sequence).

There are a few counts of this clone. The rearrangement uses TRBV5-1 and TRBJ2-7; tentative D call: TRBD2 (6 bases). The CDR3 extends over 13 amino acids. The ends were cut back, 9 bases at V and 7 bases at J, with 20 bases in the middle. Germline loops: CDR1 SGHRS, CDR2 YFSETQ. The CDR3 DNA is TGCGCCACCCAACGGGACTCCTTATCAGAGCAGTACTTC. It is translated as CATQRDSLSEQYF.

The sample holds a few counts of this clone. This chain joins TRBV7-6 and TRBJ2-7, with TRBD2 identical over 12 bases. This CDR3 has 16 amino acids. Trimming at V came to 5 bases and at J to 0 bases, leaving 5 bases not matched to a gene. Germline-derived CDR1 and CDR2 are SGHVS and FNYEAQ. DNA for the CDR3: TGTGCCAGCAGCATGGGACTAGCGGGCGCCTCCTACGAGCAGTACTTC. The encoded protein is CASSMGLAGASYEQYF.

In this sample, this clone is medium-sized. This chain joins TRBV18 and TRBJ1-1, with unresolved D. Trimming removed 3 bases from V and 1 base from J, with 9 bases in between. The CDR3 is 14 amino acids. The germline CDR1 and CDR2 sequences are KGHSH and LQKENI. CDR3 amino acids: CASSPLLTNTEAFF. In DNA form, the CDR3 reads TGTGCCAGCTCACCCCTTCTCACGAACACTGAAGCTTTCTTT.